This TCR beta chain was observed in a study of blood T cell repertoires in COVID-19. Study-level information: The United States, Italy and Spain were the sources of the acute and convalescent COVID-19 samples.

V lost 1 base and J lost 2, with 9 bases in between. The CDR3 runs 14 residues. Germline V gene data show CDR1 as SQVTM and CDR2 as ANQGSEA. Measured with immunoSEQ multiplex PCR; TCRdb has only the in-frame clones, and not every one. The sample yields roughly 16,000 clones, around 82% seen once. This TCR derives from a man older than 75 with active COVID-19. The chain couples TRBV29-1 to TRBJ2-1, with D tentatively TRBD2 (6 bases). The sample consisted of peripheral blood. The CDR3 bases are TGCAGCGTTGAAGGGGACTTGCCCTACAATGAGCAGTTCTTC. Protein product: CSVEGDLPYNEQFF.